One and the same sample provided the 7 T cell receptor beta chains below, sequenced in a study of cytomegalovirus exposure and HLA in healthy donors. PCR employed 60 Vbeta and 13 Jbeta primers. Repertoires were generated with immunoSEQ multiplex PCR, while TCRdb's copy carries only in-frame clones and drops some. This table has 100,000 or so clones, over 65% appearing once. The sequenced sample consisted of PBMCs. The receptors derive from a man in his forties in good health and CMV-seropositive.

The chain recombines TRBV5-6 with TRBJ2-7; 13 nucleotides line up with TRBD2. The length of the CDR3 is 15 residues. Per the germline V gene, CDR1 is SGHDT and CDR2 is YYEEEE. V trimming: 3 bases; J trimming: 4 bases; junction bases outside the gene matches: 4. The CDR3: CASSSGTSGVYEQYF. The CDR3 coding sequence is TGTGCCAGCAGCTCCGGGACTAGCGGGGTTTACGAGCAGTACTTC. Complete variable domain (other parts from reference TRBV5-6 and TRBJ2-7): DAGVTQSPTHLIKTRGQQVTLRCSPKSGHDTVSWYQQALGQGPQFIFQYYEEEERQRGNFPDRFSGHQFPNYSSELNVNALLLGDSALYLCASSSGTSGVYEQYFGPGTRLTVT.

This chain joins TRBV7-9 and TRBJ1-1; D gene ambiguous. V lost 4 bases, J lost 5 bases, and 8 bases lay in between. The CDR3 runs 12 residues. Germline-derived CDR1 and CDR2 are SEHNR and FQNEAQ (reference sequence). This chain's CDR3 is CASSSGRTEAFF. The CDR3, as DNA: TGTGCCAGCAGCTCGGGGAGGACTGAAGCTTTCTTT.

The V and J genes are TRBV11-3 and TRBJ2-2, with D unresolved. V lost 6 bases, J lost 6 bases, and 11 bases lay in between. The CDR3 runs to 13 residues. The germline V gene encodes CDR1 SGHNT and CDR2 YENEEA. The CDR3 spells CASSTSRAGELFF. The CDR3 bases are TGTGCCAGCAGTACTTCTCGCGCCGGGGAGCTGTTTTTT.

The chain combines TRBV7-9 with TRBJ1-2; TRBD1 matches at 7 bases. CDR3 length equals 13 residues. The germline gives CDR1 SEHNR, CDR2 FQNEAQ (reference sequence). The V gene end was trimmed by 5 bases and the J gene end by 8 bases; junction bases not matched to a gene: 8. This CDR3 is CASSPRQGGGYTF. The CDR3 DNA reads TGTGCCAGCAGCCCCAGACAGGGCGGGGGCTACACCTTC.

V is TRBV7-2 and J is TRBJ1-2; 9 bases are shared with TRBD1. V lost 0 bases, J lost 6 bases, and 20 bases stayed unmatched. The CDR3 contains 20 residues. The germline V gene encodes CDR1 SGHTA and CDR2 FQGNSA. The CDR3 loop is CASSLARPGQGIGVRNGYTF. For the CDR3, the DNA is TGTGCCAGCAGCTTAGCACGACCGGGACAGGGTATAGGGGTTAGGAATGGCTACACCTTC.

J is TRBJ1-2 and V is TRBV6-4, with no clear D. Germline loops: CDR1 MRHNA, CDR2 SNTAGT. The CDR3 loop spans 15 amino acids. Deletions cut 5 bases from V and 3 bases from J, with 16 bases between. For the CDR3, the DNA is TGTGCCAGCAGTCCCCGGGAGGGCTTCTACTATGGCTACACCTTC. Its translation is CASSPREGFYYGYTF.

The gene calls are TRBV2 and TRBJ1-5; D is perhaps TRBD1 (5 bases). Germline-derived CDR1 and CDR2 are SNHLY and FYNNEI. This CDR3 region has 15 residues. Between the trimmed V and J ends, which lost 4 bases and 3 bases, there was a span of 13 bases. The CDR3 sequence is CASSGQARDNQPQHF. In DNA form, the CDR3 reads TGTGCCAGCAGTGGGCAGGCCAGGGACAATCAGCCCCAGCATTTT.